These 15 T cell receptor beta chains came from one sample sequenced in a study of cytomegalovirus exposure and HLA in healthy donors. Primers included in the PCR were 60 Vbeta and 13 Jbeta primers. Measured with immunoSEQ multiplex PCR; TCRdb has only the in-frame clones, and not every one. The table includes about 160,000 clones, around four fifths detected once. Material for sequencing was PBMCs. The receptor source for this set is a woman under 30 in good health and CMV-seronegative.

V gene TRBV2 combines with J gene TRBJ2-2; no reliable D call. This CDR3 contains 13 residues. The germline V and J ends were trimmed by 7 bases and 2 bases, with 8 bases remaining between them. Germline CDR1 SNHLY, CDR2 FYNNEI. CDR3 loop: CASMGINTGELFF. The CDR3 region has the DNA TGTGCCAGCATGGGCATTAACACCGGGGAGCTGTTTTTT.

The DNA for the CDR3 is TGTGCCAGCAGATACCGGGACAGGGGGAGGAATCAGCCCCAGCATTTT. It encodes CASRYRDRGRNQPQHF. This chain links TRBV28 with TRBJ1-5; 11 bases line up with TRBD1. CDR1 is MDHEN, CDR2 SYDVKM, per germline. The CDR3 runs to 16 residues. V shed 6 bases and J 4 bases; nucleotides not matched to a gene: 8. The complete variable domain, with remaining parts taken from reference TRBV28 and TRBJ1-5, reads DVKVTQSSRYLVKRTGEKVFLECVQDMDHENMFWYRQDPGLGLRLIYFSYDVKMKEKGDIPEGYSVSREKKERFSLILESASTNQTSMYLCASRYRDRGRNQPQHFGDGTRLSIL.

The chain has TRBV6-1 and TRBJ2-5, with 15 bases matching TRBD2. The V segment lost 4 bases and the J segment 4 bases; nucleotides outside the gene matches: 7. The CDR3 has 17 residues. Germline CDR1 reads MNHNS; CDR2 reads SASEGT. CDR3 protein: CASSGGLAGGPRETQYF. In nucleotides, the CDR3 is TGTGCCAGCAGTGGCGGACTAGCGGGGGGGCCGCGAGAGACCCAGTACTTC.

The chain joins TRBV19 to TRBJ2-1, with 10 bases fitting TRBD2. V was pared by 3 bases and J by 2 bases, with 4 bases of the junction left unmatched. The CDR3 has 16 residues. Germline V CDR1 and CDR2: LNHDA, SQIVND (reference sequence). The CDR3 DNA is TGTGCCAGTAGTATTGGGCTAGCGGGAGCCTACAATGAGCAGTTCTTC. It specifies CASSIGLAGAYNEQFF.

As regards this clone: Sequence at one end of the junction differs from germline and may be a read error. The rearrangement links TRBV7-9 to TRBJ2-7; 7 bases fit TRBD2. The CDR3 extends over 13 amino acids. The germline gives CDR1 SEHNR, CDR2 FQNEAQ (reference sequence). DNA of the CDR3: TGTGCCAGCAGCCTAGCGGTCGGCTACGAGCAGTACTTC. This gives the protein CASSLAVGYEQYF.

The rearrangement joins TRBV2 to TRBJ1-5, with TRBD1 matching over 7 bases. Looked up from germline, CDR1 is SNHLY and CDR2 is FYNNEI. CDR3 length: 12 amino acids. V shed 8 bases, J shed 9 bases, and the junction held 7 bases outside the gene matches. As DNA, the CDR3 is TGTGCCAGCTTAGAGCAGGGGGGGCCCCAGCATTTT. It yields the protein CASLEQGGPQHF.

This chain links TRBV5-1 with TRBJ2-3; 7 bases are a match to TRBD2. CDR1 is SGHRS and CDR2 is YFSETQ in the germline V gene. The V gene end was trimmed by 3 bases and the J gene end by 1 base; junction bases not matched to a gene: 8. This CDR3 has 16 amino acids. The CDR3 DNA sequence: TGCGCCAGCAGCTGGGAGGGACTCGCGCGCACAGATACGCAGTATTTT. Residues: CASSWEGLARTDTQYF.

The rearrangement links TRBV27 to TRBJ2-5, with 9 bases identical to TRBD1. From germline, CDR1 is MNHEY and CDR2 SMNVEV (reference sequence). V shed 6 bases and J 0 bases; nucleotides not matched to a gene: 5. The CDR3 contains 15 residues. In nucleotides, the CDR3 is TGTGCCAGCAGCAAGGGACAGGGATACCAAGAGACCCAGTACTTC. Encoded protein: CASSKGQGYQETQYF.

The rearrangement uses TRBV2 and TRBJ1-2; 8 positions agree with TRBD1. V shed 8 bases, J shed 0 bases, and the junction held 5 bases outside the gene matches. CDR3 size: 14 residues. Looked up from germline, CDR1 is SNHLY and CDR2 is FYNNEI. The CDR3 here is CASDRGRTNYGYTF. The DNA of the CDR3 is TGTGCCAGCGACAGGGGAAGAACTAACTATGGCTACACCTTC.

This sequence joins TRBV5-1 and TRBJ1-1; maybe TRBD1 (5 bases). V was trimmed by 5 bases and J by 4 bases, leaving 12 bases between them. The V gene's germline CDR1 is SGHRS and CDR2 YFSETQ. This CDR3 has 13 residues. The CDR3 coding sequence is TGCGCCAGCAGTCAGGGTGATACCACTGAAGCTTTCTTT. This sequence encodes CASSQGDTTEAFF.

The V gene is TRBV7-9, the J gene TRBJ1-1; TRBD1 matches at 11 bases. V lost 6 bases and J lost 5; bases outside the gene matches: 5. CDR1 SEHNR and CDR2 FQNEAQ come from the germline V gene (reference sequence). The CDR3 totals 14 residues. The DNA for the CDR3 is TGTGCCAGCAGGAGGGGACAGGGGGGGACTGAAGCTTTCTTT. Translation gives CASRRGQGGTEAFF.

The sample holds one count of this clone. The chain recombines TRBV14 with TRBJ2-5, with 9 nucleotides matching TRBD2. V shed 0 bases and J 5 bases; nucleotides not matched to a gene: 7. The CDR3 runs to 16 residues. Germline V gene data show CDR1 as SGHDN and CDR2 as FVKESK. In DNA form, the CDR3 reads TGTGCCAGCAGCCAAGATTGGCTAGCGGGATTGGAGACCCAGTACTTC. This gives the protein CASSQDWLAGLETQYF.

In nucleotides, the CDR3 is TGTGCCAGCAGCCCACCCGGACTAGCGGGGCGCACAGATACGCAGTATTTT. Amino acids: CASSPPGLAGRTDTQYF. The chain carries TRBV7-9 and TRBJ2-3; 12 bases line up with TRBD2. Germline CDR1 SEHNR, CDR2 FQNEAQ (reference sequence). The V gene end was trimmed by 5 bases and the J gene end by 1 base; junction bases not matched to a gene: 7. The CDR3 is 17 amino acids.

The chain employs TRBV11-3 and TRBJ2-1; 10 positions match TRBD2. V lost 2 bases to trimming and J lost 4 bases; unmatched junction nucleotides: 5. This CDR3 is built from 16 residues. The V gene's germline CDR1 is SGHNT and CDR2 YENEEA. CDR3: CASSLKGLAPYNEQFF. The CDR3 region has the DNA TGTGCCAGCAGCTTAAAGGGACTAGCGCCTTACAATGAGCAGTTCTTC.

This CDR3 reads CSVRPGLSSGYTF. The CDR3 region has the DNA TGCAGCGTTCGGCCAGGGCTCTCAAGTGGCTACACCTTC. The chain employs TRBV29-1 and TRBJ1-2; weak D call: TRBD1 (5 bases). V lost 5 bases to trimming and J lost 7 bases, with 17 bases between them. The CDR3 spans 13 residues. CDR1 SQVTM and CDR2 ANQGSEA come from the germline V gene.